These 15 T cell receptor beta chains originate from one sample sequenced in a study of blood T cell repertoires in COVID-19. Sequencing was performed with immunoSEQ multiplex PCR; in TCRdb, only in-frame clones are kept and a portion is missing. The sample lists about 62,000 clones, 80% to 90% occurring once. Sequenced material: peripheral blood. The receptors derive from a human donor in a cohort sampled during active COVID-19.

This clone was found once. The rearrangement joins TRBV10-3 to TRBJ2-1, with D possibly TRBD1 on 5 matching bases. Trimming shortened V by 4 bases and J by 7 bases, and 5 bases separated the two germline ends. The length of the CDR3 is 11 residues. CDR1 ENHRY and CDR2 SYGVKD come from the germline V gene. The CDR3 sequence is CAISGQNEQFF. CDR3 coding DNA: TGTGCCATCAGTGGACAGAATGAGCAGTTCTTC.

In its sample, this clone was seen a few times. The chain carries TRBV18 and TRBJ1-1; TRBD1 aligns across 10 bases. The germline CDR1 and CDR2 sequences are KGHSH and LQKENI. J gave up 0 bases and V 6 bases, and 4 bases lay outside the gene matches. CDR3 length: 15 residues. CDR3 sequence reads: CASSAGTGVNTEAFF. CDR3 DNA sequence: TGTGCCAGCTCGGCCGGGACAGGGGTGAACACTGAAGCTTTCTTT.

V usage is TRBV15 and J usage is TRBJ2-1; D remains unclear. Germline CDR1 is LNHNV and CDR2 is YYDKDF (reference sequence). V was clipped by 0 bases and J by 7 bases, with 4 bases between them. This CDR3 has 12 residues. The CDR3 region has the DNA TGTGCCACCAGCAGAGATCGGAATGAGCAGTTCTTC. It translates to CATSRDRNEQFF. Full variable domain (remainder filled in from reference TRBV15 and TRBJ2-1): DAMVIQNPRYQVTQFGKPVTLSCSQTLNHNVMYWYQQKSSQAPKLLFHYYDKDFNNEADTPDNFQSRRPNTSFCFLDIRSPGLGDTAMYLCATSRDRNEQFFGPGTRLTVL.

This chain links TRBV14 with TRBJ1-2; TRBD1 is a possible D gene (6 bases). The CDR3 runs to 14 residues. Trimming pared 2 bases from V and 6 bases from J, leaving 13 bases between. CDR1 is SGHDN, CDR2 FVKESK, per germline. The chain's CDR3 is CASSQYGPGDGYTF. In DNA, the CDR3 is TGTGCCAGCAGCCAATATGGACCAGGGGATGGCTACACCTTC.

This chain's CDR3 is CASSVLAGNTGELFF. CDR3 sequence (DNA): TGTGCCAGCAGTGTTCTGGCAGGGAACACCGGGGAGCTGTTTTTT. V and J are TRBV6-4 and TRBJ2-2, with D hard to call. The CDR3 runs 15 residues. The germline V and J ends were trimmed by 4 bases and 1 base, with 10 bases remaining between them. CDR1 is MRHNA, CDR2 SNTAGT, per germline.

The gene calls are TRBV19 and TRBJ2-3; D might be TRBD2 (5 bases). CDR1 and CDR2 (germline): LNHDA, SQIVND (reference sequence). V was pared by 8 bases and J by 2 bases, with 14 bases between. CDR3 length: 14 residues. This chain's CDR3 is CASDPSGDTDTQYF. CDR3 nucleotide sequence: TGTGCCAGTGACCCAAGCGGTGACACAGATACGCAGTATTTT.

The CDR3 loop is CSVASGLCSYEQYF. Here the CDR3 DNA reads TGCAGCGTTGCCTCCGGGTTGTGCTCCTACGAGCAGTACTTC. The J gene is TRBJ2-7, the V gene TRBV29-1; D is unresolved. The CDR3 extends over 14 amino acids. Trimming took off 4 bases at V and 0 bases at J, with 13 bases between the two ends. Germline V CDR1 and CDR2: SQVTM, ANQGSEA.

This clone has just one count. The V and J genes are TRBV29-1 and TRBJ1-2; D is perhaps TRBD1 (6 bases). The CDR3 extends over 13 amino acids. The germline V and J ends were trimmed by 7 bases and 8 bases, with 20 bases remaining between them. Per the germline V gene, CDR1 is SQVTM and CDR2 is ANQGSEA. The CDR3 DNA is TGCAGCGCCCGGGGGGGGCCCTCGGTAGGCTACACCTTC. Translated, it gives CSARGGPSVGYTF.

The rearrangement links TRBV10-3 to TRBJ1-4; weak D call: TRBD1 (5 bases). The V end was cut by 3 bases, the J end by 4 bases, with 9 bases between. The CDR3 runs 14 residues. Germline lookup yields CDR1 ENHRY and CDR2 SYGVKD. In DNA, the CDR3 is TGTGCCATCAGTGACTGGGGGGATAATGAAAAACTGTTTTTT. Translated, it gives CAISDWGDNEKLFF.

This clone was picked up one time. The CDR3 DNA reads TGTGCCAGCAGGTTAACAGGGGGCTCGGCCAGCTACGAGCAGTACTTC. Translating gives CASRLTGGSASYEQYF. The chain employs TRBV7-9 and TRBJ2-7; 9 nucleotides match TRBD1. Germline values: CDR1 SEHNR, CDR2 FQNEAQ (reference sequence). The CDR3 spans 16 residues. The V gene end was trimmed by 6 bases and the J gene end by 3 bases; junction bases not matched to a gene: 12. The variable domain in full, completed from reference TRBV7-9 and TRBJ2-7, reads DTGVSQNPRHKITKRGQNVTFRCDPISEHNRLYWYRQTLGQGPEFLTYFQNEAQLEKSRLLSDRFSAERPKGSFSTLEIQRTEQGDSAMYLCASRLTGGSASYEQYFGPGTRLTVT.

The CDR3 protein is CASSIDQRALYNEQFF. CDR3 bases: TGTGCCAGTAGTATAGATCAAAGAGCCCTCTACAATGAGCAGTTCTTC. The V call is TRBV19, the J call TRBJ2-1; D is uncertain. The CDR3 is made up of 16 amino acids. Germline lookup yields CDR1 LNHDA and CDR2 SQIVND (reference sequence). With 0 bases removed from V and 3 bases from J, the gap between germline ends came to 12 bases.

This chain links TRBV6-5 with TRBJ1-1; 7 bases are a match to TRBD1. This CDR3 is 15 amino acids long. After removal of 6 bases from V and 2 bases from J, the junction contained 9 bases not matched to a gene. Germline assignment: CDR1 MNHEY and CDR2 SVGAGI. The CDR3: CASRLHGDRNTEAFF. In DNA form, the CDR3 reads TGTGCCAGCAGGCTTCATGGGGACAGAAACACTGAAGCTTTCTTT.

This clone has more than one count but fewer than ten. V is TRBV10-1 and J is TRBJ2-3; 7 positions agree with TRBD2. CDR3 size: 14 residues. Unmatched junction bases numbered 4, after V lost 7 bases and J lost 0 bases. From germline, CDR1 is WNHNN and CDR2 SYGVQD (reference sequence). DNA of the CDR3: TGCGCCAGCAAAGCTAGCGGAAGCACAGATACGCAGTATTTT. Its translation: CASKASGSTDTQYF.

CDR3 bases: TGCAGCGTTGGGACAGGGATTGACTATGGCTACACCTTC. Translation: CSVGTGIDYGYTF. V is TRBV29-1 and J is TRBJ1-2; 8 bases are a match to TRBD1. Germline V gene sequence: CDR1 SQVTM, CDR2 ANQGSEA. CDR3 length: 13 residues. V shed 4 bases and J 3 bases; nucleotides not matched to a gene: 4. Drawing the rest from reference TRBV29-1 and TRBJ1-2, the complete variable domain is SAVISQKPSRDICQRGTSLTIQCQVDSQVTMMFWYRQQPGQSLTLIATANQGSEATYESGFVIDKFPISRPNLTFSTLTVSNMSPEDSSIYLCSVGTGIDYGYTFGSGTRLTVV.

This chain connects TRBV7-6 to TRBJ2-3; tentative D call: TRBD2 (6 bases). V was shortened by 2 bases and J by 1 base, with 16 bases between the two germline ends. Germline lookup yields CDR1 SGHVS and CDR2 FNYEAQ. The CDR3 is made up of 17 amino acids. The CDR3 spells CASSLLIAAMGTDTQYF. In DNA, the CDR3 is TGTGCCAGCAGCTTATTAATAGCGGCGATGGGCACAGATACGCAGTATTTT.